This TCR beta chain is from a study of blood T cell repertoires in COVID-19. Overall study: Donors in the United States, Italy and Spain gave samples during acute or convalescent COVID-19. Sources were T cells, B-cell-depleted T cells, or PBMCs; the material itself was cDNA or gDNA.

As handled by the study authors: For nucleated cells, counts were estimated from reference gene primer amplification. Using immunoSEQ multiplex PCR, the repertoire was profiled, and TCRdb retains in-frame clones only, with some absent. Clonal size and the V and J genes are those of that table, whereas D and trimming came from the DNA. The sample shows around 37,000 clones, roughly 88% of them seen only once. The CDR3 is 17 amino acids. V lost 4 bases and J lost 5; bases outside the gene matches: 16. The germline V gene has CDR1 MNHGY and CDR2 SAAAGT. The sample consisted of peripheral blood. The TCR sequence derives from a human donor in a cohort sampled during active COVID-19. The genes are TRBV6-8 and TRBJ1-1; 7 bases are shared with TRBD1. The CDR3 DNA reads TGTGCCAGCAGTTCACCACACCTGACAGGGAGAGGGACTGAAGCTTTCTTT. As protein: CASSSPHLTGRGTEAFF.